This TCR beta chain was profiled in a study of regulatory T cells in long-lasting Graves disease. Study summary: Under 3 months of antithyroid drugs had been taken by newly diagnosed Graves' patients. Study-level points and caveats: Limited samples may have lowered accuracy. There was favoring of TRBV28, TRBJ1-2 and TRBJ2-5 in persistent disease.

This clonotype was detected many times. What it binds is unknown. Trimming cost V 7 bases and J 7 bases, with 16 bases left between them. This CDR3 region has 13 residues. Per germline, CDR1 SEHNR and CDR2 FQNEAQ (reference sequence). Time point in this sample: newly diagnosed GD, antithyroid drugs for less than 3 months. After RNA was extracted from PBMCs, the TCR library was made from it. American Thyroid Association guidelines defined how Graves' disease was diagnosed. Construction of TCR beta libraries relied on iRepertoire HTBI primers and on Arm-PCR targeting CDR3 regions. MiXCR was run by TCRdb on the multiplex PCR reads, yielding one entry per CDR3 protein. The sample has more than 300,000 distinct CDR3 sequences, roughly a sixth seen once; the top ten hold about a fifth.

The specimen comprised peripheral blood mononuclear cells (PBMCs), sampled at new diagnosis, from a patient treated with antithyroid drugs. This chain joins TRBV7-9 and TRBJ1-1; D gene uncertain. The TCR sequence derives from a female donor with Graves disease. The CDR3 nucleotides are TGTGCCAGCACCCTCGAAAGGGATAGTGAAGCTTTCTTT. This encodes CASTLERDSEAFF.